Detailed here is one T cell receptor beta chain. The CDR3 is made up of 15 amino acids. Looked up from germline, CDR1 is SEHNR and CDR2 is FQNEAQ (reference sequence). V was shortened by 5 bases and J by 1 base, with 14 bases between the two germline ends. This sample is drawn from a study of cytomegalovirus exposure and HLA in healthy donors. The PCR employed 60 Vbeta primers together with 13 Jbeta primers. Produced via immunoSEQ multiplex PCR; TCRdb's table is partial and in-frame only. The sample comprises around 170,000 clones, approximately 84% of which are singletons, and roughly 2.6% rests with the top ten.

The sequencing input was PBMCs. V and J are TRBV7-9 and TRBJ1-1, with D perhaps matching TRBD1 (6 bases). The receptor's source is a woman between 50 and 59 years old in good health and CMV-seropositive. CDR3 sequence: CASSPRQAPNTEAFF. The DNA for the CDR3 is TGTGCCAGCAGCCCCCGACAGGCGCCGAACACTGAAGCTTTCTTT. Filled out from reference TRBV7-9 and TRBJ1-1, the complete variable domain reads DTGVSQNPRHKITKRGQNVTFRCDPISEHNRLYWYRQTLGQGPEFLTYFQNEAQLEKSRLLSDRFSAERPKGSFSTLEIQRTEQGDSAMYLCASSPRQAPNTEAFFGQGTRLTVV.